The 30 T cell receptor beta chains listed next were all sequenced from one sample in a study of patients and donors after allogeneic stem cell transplantation. TCRdb redid the calling of the RT-PCR reads with MiXCR, one entry per CDR3 protein. This table holds around 170,000 distinct CDR3 sequences, approximately 25% found once. The sequenced material came from blood, either unsorted or a sorted T cell fraction (not recorded which). The source of these receptors is a human donor who was either an allogeneic HSCT recipient or a stem cell or donor lymphocyte infusion donor (not recorded which). It is not recorded whose cells these are; they may come from a transplant donor.

CDR3 protein: CATSKPGQGTEAFF. CDR3 coding DNA: TGTGCCACCAGCAAGCCGGGACAGGGGACTGAAGCTTTCTTT. The chain joins TRBV15 to TRBJ1-1; 10 positions agree with TRBD1. The trim removed 4 bases at V and 5 bases at J, leaving 4 bases unmatched. CDR1 LNHNV and CDR2 YYDKDF come from the germline V gene (reference sequence). The CDR3 sequence is 14 residues long.

The chain uses TRBV4-1 and TRBJ1-3; no definite D call. With 3 bases removed from V and 0 bases from J, the gap between germline ends came to 12 bases. CDR3 size: 16 residues. Germline assignment: CDR1 MGHRA and CDR2 YSYEKL. The CDR3 is CASSHLLADSGNTIYF. CDR3 nucleotide sequence: TGCGCCAGCAGCCACCTTTTGGCAGACTCTGGAAACACCATATATTTT.

The rearrangement joins TRBV20-1 to TRBJ2-7; 9 bases are shared with TRBD1. Per germline, CDR1 DFQATT and CDR2 SNEGSKA (reference sequence). The CDR3 is 15 amino acids. J lost 4 bases, V lost 5 bases, and 12 bases had no gene match. The CDR3 coding sequence is TGCAGTGCTCGAACTTTGACAGGGGGTTTATACGAGCAGTACTTC. As protein: CSARTLTGGLYEQYF.

The rearrangement uses TRBV5-1 and TRBJ2-7; 7 positions match TRBD2. This CDR3 is built from 16 residues. Germline CDR1 SGHRS, CDR2 YFSETQ. Trimming removed 2 bases from V and 0 bases from J; junction bases left unmatched: 8. CDR3 in DNA: TGCGCCAGCAGCTTAGGGACTACTTATTTCTCCTACGAGCAGTACTTC. This encodes CASSLGTTYFSYEQYF.

This chain joins TRBV7-3 and TRBJ1-1, with a possible D match to TRBD1 (5 bases). The ends were cut back, 5 bases at V and 6 bases at J, with 19 bases in the middle. Germline assignment: CDR1 SGHTA and CDR2 FQGTGA. This CDR3 region has 15 residues. As DNA, the CDR3 is TGTGCCAGCAGCCCCGTGGGGGTGGGTGGTTCTGAAGCTTTCTTT. Its protein is CASSPVGVGGSEAFF.

This clonotype showed up just a few times. The rearrangement joins TRBV5-1 to TRBJ1-4; the D gene is possibly TRBD1 (5 bases). This CDR3 is built from 15 residues. Germline values: CDR1 SGHRS, CDR2 YFSETQ. V shed 4 bases and J shed 6 bases, with 16 bases lying between them. The CDR3 loop reads CASSPGSWMDEKLFF. DNA of the CDR3: TGCGCCAGCAGCCCAGGGTCGTGGATGGATGAAAAACTGTTTTTT.

To note about this clonotype: A clone one base away is much larger, so this may be a read error. V gene TRBV5-1 combines with J gene TRBJ1-6; D not certain. This CDR3 has 15 residues. The V gene's germline CDR1 is SGHRS and CDR2 YFSETQ. CDR3 amino acids: CDSSPSGPFNSPLHF. The CDR3 DNA reads TGCGACAGCAGCCCTTCCGGGCCCTTTAATTCACCCCTCCACTTT.

The CDR3 loop is CASSQDERDEKLFF. The CDR3 DNA follows: TGTGCCAGCAGCCAAGACGAACGGGATGAAAAACTGTTTTTT. The rearrangement joins TRBV4-2 to TRBJ1-4, with no clear D. CDR3 length: 14 amino acids. V was pared by 0 bases and J by 6 bases, with 8 bases between. Germline CDR1 reads LGHNA; CDR2 reads YNFKEQ.

V is TRBV5-1 and J is TRBJ1-1; D call uncertain. The CDR3 extends over 14 amino acids. Trimming left V 4 bases short and J 1 base short, with 11 bases between. The V gene's germline CDR1 is SGHRS and CDR2 YFSETQ. CDR3 sequence reads: CASSPLWGNTEAFF. Here the CDR3 DNA reads TGCGCCAGCAGCCCCCTTTGGGGGAACACTGAAGCTTTCTTT.

The chain uses TRBV7-8 and TRBJ2-2, with D unclear. The germline CDR1 and CDR2 sequences are SGHVS and FQNEAQ. The CDR3 length is 13 residues. V was cut by 5 bases and J by 5 bases, with 9 bases left in between. The CDR3 DNA reads TGTGCCAGCAGCCATAAGTCTACCGGGGAGCTGTTTTTT. This encodes CASSHKSTGELFF.

There are a few counts of this clonotype. DNA of the CDR3: TGTGCCAGCAGCCTTCGGAGACTAGATTCTACGCAGTATTTT. Residues: CASSLRRLDSTQYF. The chain links TRBV12-3 or TRBV12-4 to TRBJ2-3; D might be TRBD2 (6 bases). This CDR3 has 14 amino acids. V shed 6 bases and J shed 8 bases, with 18 bases lying between them.

J is TRBJ2-7 and V is TRBV25-1, with D tentatively TRBD1 (5 bases). This CDR3 contains 14 residues. The V end was cut by 2 bases, the J end by 7 bases, with 15 bases between. Germline lookup yields CDR1 MGHDK and CDR2 SYGVNS. Written as DNA, the CDR3 is TGTGCCAGCAGTGAACCGAAGGGGTCGGATGAGCAGTACTTC. Its translation: CASSEPKGSDEQYF.

This clonotype came up a few times. The chain uses TRBV7-9 and TRBJ1-5, with D possibly matching TRBD1 (6 bases). The CDR3 is made up of 15 amino acids. Deletions cut 1 base from V and 4 bases from J, with 11 bases between. CDR1 and CDR2 from the germline V gene are SEHNR and FQNEAQ (reference sequence). CDR3 DNA sequence: TGTGCCAGCAGCTTAGGAAGGACAGAAAATCAGCCCCAGCATTTT. It encodes CASSLGRTENQPQHF.

The genes are TRBV15 and TRBJ2-5, with unresolved D. Germline values: CDR1 LNHNV, CDR2 YYDKDF (reference sequence). The CDR3 spans 13 residues. V gave up 5 bases and J gave up 1 base, with 8 bases separating them. The CDR3 here is CATSRPFQETQYF. CDR3 bases: TGTGCCACCAGCCGACCCTTCCAAGAGACCCAGTACTTC. Complete variable domain (other parts from reference TRBV15 and TRBJ2-5): DAMVIQNPRYQVTQFGKPVTLSCSQTLNHNVMYWYQQKSSQAPKLLFHYYDKDFNNEADTPDNFQSRRPNTSFCFLDIRSPGLGDTAMYLCATSRPFQETQYFGPGTRLLVL.

V gene TRBV5-1 combines with J gene TRBJ2-7, with D perhaps TRBD2 (6 bases). Germline loops: CDR1 SGHRS, CDR2 YFSETQ. V dropped 3 bases and J dropped 3 bases, with 10 bases sitting between them. The CDR3 consists of 13 residues. The CDR3 region is CASSSGANYEQYF. The DNA for the CDR3 is TGCGCCAGCAGCTCGGGAGCAAACTACGAGCAGTACTTC.

V usage is TRBV20-1 and J usage is TRBJ2-2; 7 nucleotides line up with TRBD1. V gave up 4 bases and J gave up 0 bases; unmatched junction bases: 8. Germline lookup yields CDR1 DFQATT and CDR2 SNEGSKA (reference sequence). The CDR3 sequence is 16 residues long. The CDR3 spells CSAMNRGEPNTGELFF. DNA of the CDR3: TGCAGTGCTATGAACAGGGGAGAACCGAACACCGGGGAGCTGTTTTTT.

This clonotype has only a few counts. The CDR3 DNA is TGTGCCAGCAGCCCAAACAGGTCGAACACTGAAGCTTTCTTT. Protein product: CASSPNRSNTEAFF. This chain links TRBV7-9 with TRBJ1-1, with D possibly being TRBD1 (5 bases). This CDR3 spans 14 amino acids. The V gene lost 5 bases and the J gene lost 1 base, with 11 bases spanning the gap. Per the germline V gene, CDR1 is SEHNR and CDR2 is FQNEAQ (reference sequence).

The V gene is TRBV7-9, the J gene TRBJ1-2; D not certain. From germline, CDR1 is SEHNR and CDR2 FQNEAQ (reference sequence). This CDR3 is 13 amino acids long. Between the trimmed V and J ends, which lost 2 bases and 4 bases, there was a span of 8 bases. CDR3 coding DNA: TGTGCCAGCAGCTTATGGTCGGGCTATGGCTACACCTTC. This codes for CASSLWSGYGYTF.

This clonotype showed up just a few times. The V and J genes are TRBV20-1 and TRBJ2-1, with 10 bases that match TRBD2. CDR3 size: 15 residues. The germline V gene encodes CDR1 DFQATT and CDR2 SNEGSKA (reference sequence). V trimming: 2 bases; J trimming: 8 bases; junction bases outside the gene matches: 9. The CDR3 is CSARPLAGVGYEQFF. The CDR3 nucleotides are TGCAGTGCTAGACCCCTAGCGGGAGTGGGGTATGAGCAGTTCTTC.

This chain joins TRBV5-1 and TRBJ2-3; 15 bases are a match to TRBD2. Germline lookup yields CDR1 SGHRS and CDR2 YFSETQ. This CDR3 comprises 15 residues. The junction had 2 bases not matched to a gene; V was cut back by 4 bases and J by 5 bases. The CDR3 nucleotides are TGCGCCAGCAGCCAGGGACTAGCGGGGGGAGATACGCAGTATTTT. Residues: CASSQGLAGGDTQYF. Full variable domain (missing parts from reference TRBV5-1 and TRBJ2-3): KAGVTQTPRYLIKTRGQQVTLSCSPISGHRSVSWYQQTPGQGLQFLFEYFSETQRNKGNFPGRFSGRQFSNSRSEMNVSTLELGDSALYLCASSQGLAGGDTQYFGPGTRLTVL.

The rearrangement joins TRBV20-1 to TRBJ2-7, with 8 bases fitting TRBD1. V gave up 5 bases and J gave up 2 bases; unmatched junction bases: 5. There are 13 residues in the CDR3. Germline CDR1 reads DFQATT; CDR2 reads SNEGSKA (reference sequence). In nucleotides, the CDR3 is TGCAGTGCTGTGGGACAGGCTCCCTACGAGCAGTACTTC. As protein: CSAVGQAPYEQYF.

This clonotype was observed at least ten times. The chain carries TRBV12-3 or TRBV12-4 and TRBJ2-1; 8 bases fit TRBD1. V trimming: 4 bases; J trimming: 4 bases; junction bases outside the gene matches: 9. CDR3 length equals 16 residues. The CDR3 loop is CASSWSPRTGYNEQFF. CDR3 DNA sequence: TGTGCCAGCAGTTGGTCCCCGAGGACAGGGTACAATGAGCAGTTCTTC.

The chain uses TRBV20-1 and TRBJ2-3; 7 nucleotides match TRBD2. V trimming: 6 bases; J trimming: 3 bases; junction bases outside the gene matches: 15. The CDR3 totals 16 residues. Germline CDR1 DFQATT, CDR2 SNEGSKA (reference sequence). The CDR3 bases are TGCAGTGCCCGAGATAAGTGGGAGGGCGTAACAGATACGCAGTATTTT. Translating it yields CSARDKWEGVTDTQYF.

V and J are TRBV27 and TRBJ1-1; D remains unclear. Germline V gene lookup returns CDR1 MNHEY and CDR2 SMNVEV (reference sequence). Trimming took off 0 bases at V and 4 bases at J, with 9 bases between the two ends. The CDR3 sequence is 14 residues long. CDR3 coding DNA: TGTGCCAGCAGTTTATCTCGGCGGGGCACTGAAGCTTTCTTT. Amino acids: CASSLSRRGTEAFF.

The chain joins TRBV7-9 to TRBJ1-4; weak D call: TRBD1 (5 bases). The CDR3 is 14 amino acids. The germline V and J ends were trimmed by 4 bases and 7 bases, with 13 bases remaining between them. Germline CDR1 SEHNR, CDR2 FQNEAQ (reference sequence). CDR3 region: CASSSRSGVEKLFF. The CDR3 bases are TGTGCCAGCAGCTCCCGTTCGGGGGTTGAAAAACTGTTTTTT.

This clonotype was observed a handful of times. The chain couples TRBV7-8 to TRBJ1-4, with D possibly being TRBD1 (6 bases). V was cut by 1 base and J by 4 bases, with 16 bases left in between. The CDR3 sequence is 17 residues long. The germline CDR1 and CDR2 sequences are SGHVS and FQNEAQ. The CDR3 DNA sequence: TGTGCCAGCAGCTTAGGAAATCAGGGGTTGGGTAATGAAAAACTGTTTTTT. Translating gives CASSLGNQGLGNEKLFF.

V gene TRBV5-1 combines with J gene TRBJ2-1; 7 positions match TRBD1. V shed 2 bases and J 7 bases; nucleotides not matched to a gene: 6. The germline gives CDR1 SGHRS, CDR2 YFSETQ. The CDR3 has 14 amino acids. The CDR3 coding sequence is TGCGCCAGCAGCTTTCTGACAGGGTGGAATGAGCAGTTCTTC. This codes for CASSFLTGWNEQFF. The full variable domain, completed using reference TRBV5-1 and TRBJ2-1, is KAGVTQTPRYLIKTRGQQVTLSCSPISGHRSVSWYQQTPGQGLQFLFEYFSETQRNKGNFPGRFSGRQFSNSRSEMNVSTLELGDSALYLCASSFLTGWNEQFFGPGTRLTVL.

The table lists this clonotype with a few counts. The chain is built from TRBV12-3 or TRBV12-4 and TRBJ1-4, with D tentatively TRBD1 (6 bases). The CDR3 loop spans 13 amino acids. V dropped 6 bases and J dropped 4 bases, with 9 bases sitting between them. The CDR3 sequence is CASRDRHNEKLFF. CDR3 nucleotides: TGTGCCAGCAGGGACAGACATAATGAAAAACTGTTTTTT.

The chain couples TRBV4-1 to TRBJ2-3; 7 nucleotides match TRBD2. The CDR3 is made up of 16 amino acids. Germline CDR1 is MGHRA and CDR2 is YSYEKL. V shed 8 bases and J 2 bases; nucleotides not matched to a gene: 13. CDR3 DNA: TGCGCCAGCGAGCCGGTCCTAGCGGCACCCACAGATACGCAGTATTTT. Protein sequence: CASEPVLAAPTDTQYF.

The gene calls are TRBV7-3 and TRBJ2-3, with a weak D call TRBD1 (6 bases). V dropped 2 bases and J dropped 2 bases, with 20 bases sitting between them. The length of the CDR3 is 18 residues. Germline loops: CDR1 SGHTA, CDR2 FQGTGA. The CDR3 loop reads CASSLRAGWGPNTDTQYF. In DNA, the CDR3 is TGTGCCAGCAGCTTACGGGCCGGGTGGGGGCCGAACACAGATACGCAGTATTTT.